A single sample gave rise to the 10 T cell receptor beta chains below, sequenced in a study of blood T cell repertoires in COVID-19. This table comes from immunoSEQ multiplex PCR, and its TCRdb copy is limited to in-frame clones, with some not included. There are around 450,000 clones in the sample; 70% to 90% occur only once, and around 1.8% lies in the top ten. The sequenced sample consisted of PBMCs or T cells enriched from blood (not recorded which). All receptors come from a young woman with acute COVID-19.

The chain combines TRBV24-1 with TRBJ2-3; 7 bases are shared with TRBD2. Unmatched junction bases numbered 6, after V lost 8 bases and J lost 5 bases. The CDR3 is made up of 13 amino acids. The germline gives CDR1 KGHDR, CDR2 SFDVKD. CDR3 sequence: CATNQAGRDTQYF. CDR3 in DNA: TGTGCCACCAATCAAGCGGGAAGAGATACGCAGTATTTT.

The table lists this clone with a few counts. This rearrangement joins TRBV4-1 to TRBJ1-4; 7 bases line up with TRBD1. V dropped 0 bases and J dropped 8; count of bases not matched to a gene: 12. CDR3 size: 17 residues. The germline V gene encodes CDR1 MGHRA and CDR2 YSYEKL. This CDR3 reads CASSQDVGTGVREKLFF. CDR3 sequence (DNA): TGCGCCAGCAGCCAAGATGTCGGAACAGGGGTACGGGAAAAACTGTTTTTT.

The V gene is TRBV29-1, the J gene TRBJ2-7, with D maybe TRBD1 (6 bases). The CDR3 consists of 13 residues. The germline CDR1 and CDR2 sequences are SQVTM and ANQGSEA. V gave up 7 bases and J gave up 1 base, with 14 bases separating them. The CDR3, as DNA: TGCAGCGGTGTTAACAGGGTATCCTACGAGCAGTACTTC. This gives the protein CSGVNRVSYEQYF.

The rearrangement links TRBV21-1 to TRBJ1-1; TRBD1 reflects the table's D call only, with no check against the DNA. TRBV21-1 is labeled a pseudogene. The CDR3 has 14 residues. The CDR3: CASSHGPMNTEAFF. The CDR3 DNA reads as TGTGCCAGCAGTCATGGGCCCATGAACACTGAAGCTTTCTTT.

CDR3 nucleotide sequence: TGTGCCATCAGTGGGCAGCCGGGTGGCTACACCTTC. Its translation is CAISGQPGGYTF. V gene TRBV10-3 combines with J gene TRBJ1-2; no clear D. Germline lookup yields CDR1 ENHRY and CDR2 SYGVKD. V dropped 4 bases and J dropped 7 bases, with 10 bases sitting between them. This CDR3 has 12 amino acids.

The rearrangement links TRBV14 to TRBJ1-4, with D possibly TRBD1 on 6 matching bases. The CDR3 is 11 residues long. Germline loops: CDR1 SGHDN, CDR2 FVKESK. Trimming shortened V by 3 bases and J by 12 bases, and 8 bases separated the two germline ends. In nucleotides, the CDR3 is TGTGCCAGCAGCCAGGGGGCTCAACTGTTTTTT. Translating gives CASSQGAQLFF.

The chain has TRBV10-1 and TRBJ2-1, with 12 positions matching TRBD2. This CDR3 contains 17 residues. Unmatched junction bases numbered 5, after V lost 0 bases and J lost 5 bases. Looked up from germline, CDR1 is WNHNN and CDR2 is SYGVQD (reference sequence). CDR3 sequence: CASSESSGLAGHNEQFF. CDR3 nucleotide sequence: TGCGCCAGCAGTGAGTCGTCAGGACTAGCGGGGCACAATGAGCAGTTCTTC.

This chain links TRBV3-1 (or the pseudogene TRBV3-2) with TRBJ2-2; 10 bases are a match to TRBD2. CDR1 and CDR2 from the germline V gene are LGHDT and YNNKEL (reference sequence). The CDR3 totals 14 residues. Losses at the gene ends were 6 bases for V and 7 bases for J; bases not matched to a gene: 5. The CDR3 sequence: CASSKAGGIGELFF. Written as DNA, the CDR3 is TGTGCCAGCAGTAAAGCGGGGGGGATCGGGGAGCTGTTTTTT.

The rearrangement joins TRBV28 to TRBJ1-1; no definite D call. V was pared by 6 bases and J by 8 bases, with 13 bases between. The germline V gene has CDR1 MDHEN and CDR2 SYDVKM. The CDR3 contains 12 residues. For the CDR3, the DNA is TGTGCCAGCAGAATGACACCCACGGAAGCTTTCTTT. This codes for CASRMTPTEAFF.

The chain carries TRBV5-1 and TRBJ2-2, with 14 bases aligning to TRBD2. Germline CDR1 and CDR2: SGHRS and YFSETQ. V dropped 4 bases and J dropped 0; count of bases not matched to a gene: 8. The CDR3 runs to 19 residues. The CDR3 coding sequence is TGCGCCAGCAGCCCCGCGACTAGCGGGGGGGAAACGAACACCGGGGAGCTGTTTTTT. It specifies CASSPATSGGETNTGELFF.